These 27 T cell receptor beta chains share one sample of origin, sequenced in a study of regulatory T cells in long-lasting Graves disease (dated by TCRdb to the early 2020s). The time point label of this sample denotes: newly diagnosed GD, antithyroid drugs for less than 3 months. For both TCR sequencing and RNA sequencing, RNA was extracted from PBMCs in TRIzol. Libraries came from multiplex PCR. Sequenced using an Illumina HiSeq 4000. CDR3 regions were amplified by Arm-PCR with iRepertoire HTBI primers to construct TCR beta libraries. The public reads were run again by TCRdb, first through fastp at Q25 and then through MiXCR, and only productive beta chains were kept. Identical CDR3 protein sequences are pooled into one entry, listed with their most common genes and DNA. Present in this sample are around 250,000 distinct CDR3 sequences, under 20% of which were seen just once. The top ten hold 11% to 15% of the sample.

These data were also reused for a study on T cells in Graves' hyperthyroidism and ophthalmopathy.

The sequenced sample was peripheral blood mononuclear cells (PBMCs), obtained at new diagnosis, from a patient treated with antithyroid drugs. These receptors originate from a woman aged 25-40 years with Graves disease. Donor details come from another sample of the same person, matched by shared clones.

Many counts were recorded for this clonotype. This CDR3 is CSARVPAYNEQFF. CDR3 DNA sequence: TGCAGTGCTAGGGTTCCAGCATACAATGAGCAGTTCTTC. V and J are TRBV20-1 and TRBJ2-1; D remains unclear. Trimming cost V 3 bases and J 4 bases, with 10 bases left between them. Germline V gene data show CDR1 as DFQATT and CDR2 as SNEGSKA (reference sequence). The CDR3 totals 13 residues.

This clonotype was seen a few times. The rearrangement joins TRBV7-9 to TRBJ2-4; D possibly corresponds to TRBD1 (6 bases). Germline lookup yields CDR1 SEHNR and CDR2 FQNEAQ (reference sequence). The CDR3 has 15 amino acids. V was cut by 5 bases and J by 0 bases, with 11 bases left in between. CDR3 nucleotide sequence: TGTGCCAGCAGCACCCGGGACACAGCCAAAAACATTCAGTACTTC. Translated: CASSTRDTAKNIQYF.

This clonotype has at least ten counts. This chain joins TRBV20-1 and TRBJ2-7; TRBD2 is a possible D gene (7 bases). Deletions cut 0 bases from V and 5 bases from J, with 20 bases between. The CDR3 runs to 16 residues. CDR1 is DFQATT, CDR2 SNEGSKA, per germline (reference sequence). The CDR3 coding sequence is TGCAGTGCTAGAGATCCTCGAGGGGGGGCCCCCAACGAGCAGTACTTC. Translated, it gives CSARDPRGGAPNEQYF.

At least ten counts were recorded for this clonotype. The genes are TRBV20-1 and TRBJ2-3, with D tentatively TRBD2 (5 bases). The ends were cut back, 5 bases at V and 6 bases at J, with 21 bases in the middle. The CDR3 spans 15 residues. Per the germline V gene, CDR1 is DFQATT and CDR2 is SNEGSKA (reference sequence). In nucleotides, the CDR3 is TGCAGTGCTTGTAGACTACCCGTCACGGGGGATACGCAGTATTTT. It specifies CSACRLPVTGDTQYF.

In this sample, this clonotype turned up a few times. The rearrangement joins TRBV10-3 to TRBJ2-7; D is ambiguous. The CDR3 length is 14 residues. V was trimmed by 0 bases and J by 7 bases, leaving 13 bases between them. Germline V gene sequence: CDR1 ENHRY, CDR2 SYGVKD. The CDR3 spells CAISESKTDNEQYF. CDR3 coding DNA: TGTGCCATCAGTGAGTCTAAAACAGATAATGAGCAGTACTTC.

Notes on this clonotype: A single base is all that separates this from a far larger clone, so a read error is likely. The chain couples TRBV7-3 to TRBJ2-1, with no clear D. The germline V gene has CDR1 SGHTA and CDR2 FQGTGA. The V end lost 3 bases, the J end lost 7 bases, and 10 bases lay between the germline ends. The CDR3 spans 13 residues. The CDR3 region is CASSFNSWNEQFF. CDR3 DNA sequence: TGTGCCAGCAGCTTTAATTCCTGGAATGAGCAGTTCTTC.

This clonotype was counted many times. This chain uses TRBV11-2 with TRBJ2-3; 7 bases are a match to TRBD1. Trimming removed 4 bases from V and 2 bases from J; junction bases left unmatched: 12. The germline gives CDR1 SGHAT, CDR2 FQNNGV. This CDR3 contains 17 residues. The CDR3: CASSSQFQGVNTDTQYF. In DNA, the CDR3 is TGTGCCAGCAGCTCCCAGTTCCAGGGGGTTAACACAGATACGCAGTATTTT.

This clonotype was recorded many times. This sequence joins TRBV12-3 or TRBV12-4 and TRBJ1-1, with a weak D call TRBD1 (6 bases). The V gene lost 6 bases and the J gene lost 1 base, with 12 bases spanning the gap. This CDR3 is 14 amino acids long. The CDR3 coding sequence is TGTGCCAGCAGCTGGGGGGCAGGGAACACTGAAGCTTTCTTT. Protein: CASSWGAGNTEAFF.

The chain combines TRBV20-1 with TRBJ2-5, with TRBD2 as a possible D gene (7 bases). From germline, CDR1 is DFQATT and CDR2 SNEGSKA (reference sequence). CDR3 length equals 14 residues. Trimming shortened V by 3 bases and J by 6 bases, and 17 bases separated the two germline ends. For the CDR3, the DNA is TGCAGTGCTAGGGGGGGGGGGGCTGAAAAGACCCAGTACTTC. Translated: CSARGGGAEKTQYF.

This clonotype was counted many times. The gene calls are TRBV5-6 and TRBJ2-3; D remains unclear. This CDR3 is 12 amino acids long. V was clipped by 2 bases and J by 4 bases, with 5 bases between them. Looked up from germline, CDR1 is SGHDT and CDR2 is YYEEEE. This chain's CDR3 is CASSFIADTQYF. The CDR3, as DNA: TGTGCCAGCAGCTTTATCGCAGATACGCAGTATTTT.

This clonotype was seen ten or more times. V is TRBV2 and J is TRBJ2-5, with a tentative D call TRBD2 (6 bases). CDR3 length equals 14 residues. The V end lost 3 bases, the J end lost 1 base, and 9 bases lay between the germline ends. Germline-derived CDR1 and CDR2 are SNHLY and FYNNEI. CDR3 loop: CASSEGGTQETQYF. DNA of the CDR3: TGTGCCAGCAGTGAGGGGGGAACCCAAGAGACCCAGTACTTC.

This clonotype was picked up many times. V gene TRBV20-1 combines with J gene TRBJ1-1; the D gene is possibly TRBD1 (6 bases). This CDR3 has 14 amino acids. The V and J ends lost 6 bases and 1 base respectively, with 15 bases between them. Looked up from germline, CDR1 is DFQATT and CDR2 is SNEGSKA (reference sequence). The CDR3 nucleotides read TGCAGTGCCATGACAGGATTGGGGAACACTGAAGCTTTCTTT. Its protein product is CSAMTGLGNTEAFF.

This clonotype was seen repeatedly, ten times or more. The V and J genes are TRBV6-1 and TRBJ2-5, with D possibly matching TRBD2 (6 bases). CDR3 length: 17 amino acids. In germline, CDR1 is MNHNS, CDR2 SASEGT. Between the trimmed V and J ends, which lost 6 bases and 2 bases, there was a span of 22 bases. The CDR3 DNA sequence: TGTGCCAGCAGCGCACCCCCAACCCTAGCGCTTCAAGAGACCCAGTACTTC. Amino acid sequence: CASSAPPTLALQETQYF.

The rearrangement uses TRBV4-3 and TRBJ2-7; a weak D match, TRBD2 (6 bases). Germline-derived CDR1 and CDR2 are LGHNA and YSLEER. V was shortened by 4 bases and J by 2 bases, with 18 bases between the two germline ends. The CDR3 spans 16 residues. Here the CDR3 reads CASSPGGALFTYEQYF. The CDR3, as DNA: TGCGCCAGCAGCCCCGGAGGGGCCCTCTTTACCTACGAGCAGTACTTC.

The CDR3 DNA reads as TGTGCCAGCAGCCATAGCGGGGGGGGCCTGTACGAGCAGTACTTC. This translates into CASSHSGGGLYEQYF. The rearrangement links TRBV12-3 or TRBV12-4 to TRBJ2-7, with 11 bases aligning to TRBD2. Losses at the gene ends were 6 bases for V and 4 bases for J; bases not matched to a gene: 8. This CDR3 is 15 amino acids long.

This clonotype was counted at least ten times. The chain recombines TRBV12-3 or TRBV12-4 with TRBJ1-5; perhaps TRBD1 as D (5 bases). Trimming removed 3 bases from V and 7 bases from J, with 13 bases in between. This CDR3 spans 14 amino acids. The DNA of the CDR3 is TGTGCCAGCAGTTTTGGGGGGACGGTCCAGCCCCAGCATTTT. Its protein product is CASSFGGTVQPQHF.

The chain employs TRBV20-1 and TRBJ2-5; 8 nucleotides line up with TRBD2. The V and J ends lost 6 bases and 2 bases, in that order; junction bases with no gene match: 8. The germline V gene has CDR1 DFQATT and CDR2 SNEGSKA (reference sequence). The CDR3 sequence is 14 residues long. The CDR3: CSAGRGGGQETQYF. The CDR3 DNA reads as TGCAGTGCGGGCCGGGGCGGGGGGCAAGAGACCCAGTACTTC.

V gene TRBV6-2 or TRBV6-3 combines with J gene TRBJ2-1; 9 positions agree with TRBD2. From germline, CDR1 is MNHEY and CDR2 SVGEGT. Losses at the gene ends were 6 bases for V and 5 bases for J; bases not matched to a gene: 14. The CDR3 contains 17 residues. The CDR3 DNA sequence: TGTGCCAGCAGCTATAACCCCCTGCTAGCGGGGAACAATGAGCAGTTCTTC. Amino acid sequence: CASSYNPLLAGNNEQFF.

This clonotype occurred many times. This chain connects TRBV7-9 to TRBJ2-3; the D is unclear. The CDR3 has 11 residues. Trimming left V 7 bases short and J 1 base short, with 3 bases between. Germline loops: CDR1 SEHNR, CDR2 FQNEAQ (reference sequence). CDR3 sequence (DNA): TGTGCCAGCACCCGCACAGATACGCAGTATTTT. Its protein product is CASTRTDTQYF.

This clonotype came up many times. The chain has TRBV29-1 and TRBJ1-2; D is uncertain. CDR1 is SQVTM, CDR2 ANQGSEA, per germline. The V gene lost 1 base and the J gene lost 7 bases, with 13 bases spanning the gap. The CDR3 consists of 13 residues. CDR3 in amino acids: CSVEVPGSAGYTF. CDR3 in DNA: TGCAGCGTTGAAGTACCGGGGTCGGCTGGCTACACCTTC.

On this clonotype itself: A read error is possible here, since a much larger clone lies one base away. V and J are TRBV20-1 and TRBJ2-1; TRBD2 aligns across 11 bases. The CDR3 consists of 15 residues. Germline lookup yields CDR1 DFQATT and CDR2 SNEGSKA (reference sequence). CDR3: CSANLAGGLYNEQSF. The CDR3 coding sequence is TGCAGTGCTAACTTAGCGGGGGGGCTGTACAATGAGCAGTCCTTC.

In this sample, this clonotype turned up many times. The germline gene is not matched at one end of the junction; a read error may be the cause. The chain couples TRBV2 to TRBJ1-6, with D unclear. The CDR3 totals 12 residues. Germline V lookup: CDR1 SNHLY, CDR2 FYNNEI. Written as DNA, the CDR3 is TGTGCCAGCAGAGAAGTAGCTTCACCCCTCCACTTT. Amino acids: CASREVASPLHF. The full variable domain, completed using reference TRBV2 and TRBJ1-6, is EPEVTQTPSHQVTQMGQEVILRCVPISNHLYFYWYRQILGQKVEFLVSFYNNEISEKSEIFDDQFSVERPDGSNFTLKIRSTKLEDSAMYFCASREVASPLHFGNGTRLTVT.

Notes on this clonotype: A read error may be the cause here, since a much bigger clone is one base away. The rearrangement uses TRBV18 and TRBJ1-2; possible D gene TRBD1, 6 bases. The CDR3 sequence is 17 residues long. CDR1 is KGHSH and CDR2 is LQKENI in the germline V gene. The CDR3 nucleotides read TGTGCCGGCTCACCACCTTATCACCGGCAGGGGAGGGATGGCTACACCTTC. Translating gives CAGSPPYHRQGRDGYTF. The full variable domain, in which reference TRBV18 and TRBJ1-2 provide the parts outside the CDR3, is NAGVMQNPRHLVRRRGQEARLRCSPMKGHSHVYWYRQLPEEGLKFMVYLQKENIIDESGMPKERFSAEFPKEGPSILRIQQVVRGDSAAYFCAGSPPYHRQGRDGYTFGSGTRLTVV.

The table lists this clonotype with many counts. This CDR3 reads CASSPTLSIYNEQFF. CDR3 DNA: TGCGCCAGCAGCCCGACCCTCTCGATTTACAATGAGCAGTTCTTC. J is TRBJ2-1 and V is TRBV5-1; D unresolved. The CDR3 spans 15 residues. Germline V gene sequence: CDR1 SGHRS, CDR2 YFSETQ. V shed 4 bases and J shed 4 bases, with 15 bases lying between them.

This clonotype was counted at least ten times. The DNA for the CDR3 is TGCAGTGCTCCCAATCTCACCCTAGCGGGGGGGATGGGGACCCAGTACTTC. Translated, it gives CSAPNLTLAGGMGTQYF. V usage is TRBV20-1 and J usage is TRBJ2-5; 12 bases agree with TRBD2. Per germline, CDR1 DFQATT and CDR2 SNEGSKA (reference sequence). With 5 bases clipped from V and 7 bases from J, the junction kept 17 bases outside the gene matches. The CDR3 sequence is 17 residues long.

In this sample, this clonotype turned up many times. The chain recombines TRBV6-2 or TRBV6-3 with TRBJ2-1; TRBD1 matches 7 bases. The germline V gene has CDR1 MNHEY and CDR2 SVGEGT. With V trimmed by 8 bases and J by 0 bases, 7 bases remained unmatched. This CDR3 is 15 amino acids long. In nucleotides, the CDR3 is TGTGCCAGCCGGCGAACAGGGGCCTCCTACAATGAGCAGTTCTTC. Its translation is CASRRTGASYNEQFF.

V and J are TRBV18 and TRBJ1-4, with 7 bases matching TRBD1. Per the germline V gene, CDR1 is KGHSH and CDR2 is LQKENI. Trimming removed 6 bases from V and 5 bases from J; junction bases left unmatched: 12. The CDR3 contains 16 residues. The CDR3 protein is CASSPEGQSRNEKLFF. DNA for the CDR3: TGTGCCAGCTCTCCAGAGGGACAGTCAAGGAATGAAAAACTGTTTTTT.